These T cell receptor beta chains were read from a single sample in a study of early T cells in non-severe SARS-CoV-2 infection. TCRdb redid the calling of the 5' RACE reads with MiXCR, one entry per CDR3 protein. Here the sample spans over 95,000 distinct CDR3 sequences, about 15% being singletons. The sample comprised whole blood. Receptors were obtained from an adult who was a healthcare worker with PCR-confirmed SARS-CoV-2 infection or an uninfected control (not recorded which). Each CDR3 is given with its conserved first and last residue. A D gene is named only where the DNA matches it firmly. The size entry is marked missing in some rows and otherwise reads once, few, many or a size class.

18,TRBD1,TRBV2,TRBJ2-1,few,TGTGCCAGCAGAAACCCCCTTCAGGGGGCTAGCTCCTACAATGAGCAGTTCTTC,CASRNPLQGASSYNEQFF
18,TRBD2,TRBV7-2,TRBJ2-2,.,TGTGCCAGCAGCTTAGCGCGAGCGGGAGGCCTCTCGGGCGGGGAGCTGTTTTTT,CASSLARAGGLSGGELFF
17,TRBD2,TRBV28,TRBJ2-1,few,TGTGCCAGCACCCCCCTTTTTGGGAGGGCCTTAACGAATGAGCAGTTCTTC,CASTPLFGRALTNEQFF
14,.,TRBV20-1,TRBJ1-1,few,TGCAGTGCTAGAGATCCCGGGATGAACACTGAAGCTTTCTTT,CSARDPGMNTEAFF
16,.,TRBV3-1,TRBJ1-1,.,TGTGCCAGCAGCCAAAAAGGGGGGGGCGCGAACACTGAAGCTTTCTTT,CASSQKGGGANTEAFF
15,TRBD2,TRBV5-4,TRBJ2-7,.,TGTGCCAGCAGCTTTCTTAGCGGGAGCAGGAACGAGCAGTACTTC,CASSFLSGSRNEQYF
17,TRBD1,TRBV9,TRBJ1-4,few,TGTGCCAGCAGCTTAAGGGACAGGGGGCAAACGAATGAAAAACTGTTTTTT,CASSLRDRGQTNEKLFF
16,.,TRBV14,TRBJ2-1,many,TGTGCCAGCAGCCAAGATTTGACGGGACATTACAATGAGCAGTTCTTC,CASSQDLTGHYNEQFF
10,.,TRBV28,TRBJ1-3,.,TGTGCCAGCTCTACCCACACCATATATTTT,CASSTHTIYF
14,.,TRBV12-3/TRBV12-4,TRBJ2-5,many,TGTGCCAGCAGTTTGAGACGCCAGCAAGAGACCCAGTACTTC,CASSLRRQQETQYF
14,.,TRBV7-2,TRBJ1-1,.,TGTGCCAGCAGCGGGAGCTTCATGAACACTGAAGCTTTCTTT,CASSGSFMNTEAFF
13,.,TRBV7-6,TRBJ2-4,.,TGTGCCAGCAGCTTAGGGCGTGAATACATTCAGTACTTC,CASSLGREYIQYF
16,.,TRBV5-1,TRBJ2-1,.,TGCGCCAGCAGCTTGGCGGGTGCACAGCACCACAATGAGCAGTTCTTC,CASSLAGAQHHNEQFF
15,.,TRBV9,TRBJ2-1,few,TGTGCCAGCAGCGTAGGGCTGAGGTGGGGGAATGAGCAGTTCTTC,CASSVGLRWGNEQFF
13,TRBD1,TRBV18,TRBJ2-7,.,TGTGCCAGCTCCCCCGGGACAGTCTACGAGCAGTACTTC,CASSPGTVYEQYF
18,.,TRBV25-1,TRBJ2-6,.,TGTGCCAGCAGTGTCTCTCAGGGACTCGTCTCTGGGGCCAACGTCCTGACTTTC,CASSVSQGLVSGANVLTF
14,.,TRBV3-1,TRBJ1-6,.,TGTGCCAGCAGCCAAGGAGGAAGACATTCACCCCTCCACTTT,CASSQGGRHSPLHF
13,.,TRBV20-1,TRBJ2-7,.,TGCAGTGCTAGGGGTGGGAGCGACTACGAGCAGTACTTC,CSARGGSDYEQYF
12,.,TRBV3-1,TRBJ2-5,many,TGTGCCAGCAGCCTATCAGGGGAGACCCAGTACTTC,CASSLSGETQYF
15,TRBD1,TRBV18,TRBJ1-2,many,TGTGCCAGCTCACCCTCCGGGACAGGGACTGTTGGCTACACCTTC,CASSPSGTGTVGYTF
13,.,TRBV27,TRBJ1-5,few,TGTGCCAGCAGTTTCATGGGTAATCAGCCCCAGCATTTT,CASSFMGNQPQHF
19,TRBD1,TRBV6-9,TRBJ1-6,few,TGTGCCAGCAGTTACGCCGAGCGACGGGACAGTTCGAAGAATTCACCCCTCCACTTT,CASSYAERRDSSKNSPLHF
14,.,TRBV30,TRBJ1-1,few,TGTGCCTGGAGTGCTTTATACCTGAACACTGAAGCTTTCTTT,CAWSALYLNTEAFF
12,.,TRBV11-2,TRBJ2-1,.,TGTGCCAGCAGCCACCCTCAAGATCTCCAGTTCTTC,CASSHPQDLQFF
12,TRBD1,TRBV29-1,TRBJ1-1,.,TGCAGCGTCCTTGACAGGGTCACTGAAGCTTTCTTT,CSVLDRVTEAFF
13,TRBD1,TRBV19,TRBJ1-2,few,TGTGCCACCCGGGACAGCGACAACTATGGCTACACCTTC,CATRDSDNYGYTF
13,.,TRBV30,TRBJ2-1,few,TGTGCCGCGTACGGAGGGGCAGGGGATGAGCAGTTCTTC,CAAYGGAGDEQFF